These T cell receptor beta chains were read from a single sample in a study of cytomegalovirus exposure and HLA in healthy donors. Here immunoSEQ multiplex PCR was the method, and the copy in TCRdb shows in-frame clones only, minus some. The sample shows about 220,000 clones, around 79% of them seen only once. Sequenced input: PBMCs. The origin of the receptors is a male donor in good health and CMV-seronegative. The CDR3 runs from the conserved cysteine through the conserved F or W. Where a row states a size, it is once, few, many or the class of an expanded clone; other rows omit it.

CDR3 length	clone size	V gene	J gene	CDR3 protein
15	-	TRBV4-3	TRBJ2-5	CASSQDGGNQETQYF
16	few	TRBV18	TRBJ2-2	CASSPLVGGETGELFF
13	-	TRBV18	TRBJ2-7	CASSPLRGDEQYF
15	once	TRBV6-6	TRBJ2-7	CASSSAPGARYEQYF
16	once	TRBV5-6	TRBJ2-5	CASSLEMANRGETQYF
14	-	TRBV15	TRBJ2-1	CATRPGGGYNEQFF
13	-	TRBV5-6	TRBJ2-1	CASSLLEGNEQFF
16	-	TRBV6-6	TRBJ1-5	CASSSTDRGSNQPQHF
15	-	TRBV28	TRBJ1-2	CASSLWGGQNYGYTF
14	-	TRBV29-1	TRBJ1-1	CSATTGGLNTEAFF
12	-	TRBV28	TRBJ2-7	CASTGGSHEQYF
14	-	TRBV28	TRBJ1-5	CATRDQLINQPQHF
16	few	TRBV19	TRBJ2-6	CASSIDRGTGANVLTF
14	-	TRBV7-9	TRBJ1-2	CASSLNTGLYGYTF
15	-	TRBV9	TRBJ2-7	CASSGTSGTVGVQYF
14	-	TRBV7-2	TRBJ1-1	CASSLTALNTEAFF
14	-	TRBV5-1	TRBJ2-1	CASGLADSYNEQFF
14	-	TRBV30	TRBJ1-1	CAWRGTGLNTEAFF
15	-	TRBV18	TRBJ1-1	CASSPRQGGNTEAFF
11	-	TRBV9	TRBJ2-1	CASSFRGEQFF
14	-	TRBV6-5	TRBJ2-1	CASTLGTSGFEQFF
13	-	TRBV7-3	TRBJ1-1	CASSRQSNTEAFF
16	few	TRBV4-3	TRBJ2-3	CASSQGAPRSTDTQYF
16	-	TRBV5-1	TRBJ2-3	CASTSPPGDRADTQYF
14	-	TRBV5-1	TRBJ1-2	CASSLIQGDYGYTF
14	-	TRBV28	TRBJ1-4	CASSPGTFNEKLFF
13	-	TRBV18	TRBJ2-7	CASSPGQTYEQYF
14	-	TRBV19	TRBJ1-6	CASCQDRYNSPLHF
15	few	TRBV4-3	TRBJ2-3	CASSQEATGADTQYF
16	once	TRBV10-3	TRBJ2-1	CAISGLAGGGYNEQFF
15	once	TRBV5-6	TRBJ1-1	CASSLVGPGVAEAFF
13	few	TRBV7-9	TRBJ2-7	CASSLGTSGEQYF
16	-	TRBV7-2	TRBJ1-4	CASSARDREAWEKLFF